The 2 T cell receptor beta chains reported below all come from one sample, sequenced in a study of T-cell reconstitution after alpha-beta-depleted transplantation in children. During its preparation, the TCRbeta library received unique molecular identifiers. TCRdb used MiXCR to reprocess the PCR reads, holding one entry per CDR3 protein. The table has 240,000 or so distinct CDR3 sequences, approximately 8.9% seen once. Sample: PBMCs, mostly from graft donor cells, taken 180 days after TCRalphabeta/CD19-depleted stem cell transplant. These receptors were obtained from a male patient between 5 and 17 years old who had a stem cell transplant for acute lymphoblastic leukemia, so the T cells may come from the graft donor.

The V call is TRBV5-4, the J call TRBJ2-5; D is unresolved. V shed 2 bases and J shed 2 bases, with 10 bases lying between them. CDR3 length equals 14 residues. Germline-derived CDR1 and CDR2 are SGHNT and YYREEE (reference sequence). CDR3 bases: TGTGCCAGCAGCTTTTGGGGAAGGCAAGAGACCCAGTACTTC. As protein: CASSFWGRQETQYF.

Ten or more counts support this clonotype. This chain joins TRBV7-3 and TRBJ2-1, with 13 bases fitting TRBD2. This CDR3 comprises 16 residues. Trimming took 5 bases from V and 8 from J; bases not matched to a gene: 9. Per the germline V gene, CDR1 is SGHTA and CDR2 is FQGTGA. The CDR3 sequence: CASSQLAGGPLYEQFF. The CDR3 DNA is TGTGCCAGCAGCCAACTAGCGGGGGGGCCTCTCTATGAGCAGTTCTTC. The whole variable domain, filled in from reference TRBV7-3 and TRBJ2-1, reads GAGVSQTPSNKVTEKGKYVELRCDPISGHTALYWYRQSLGQGPEFLIYFQGTGAADDSGLPNDRFFAVRPEGSVSTLKIQRTERGDSAVYLCASSQLAGGPLYEQFFGPGTRLTVL.